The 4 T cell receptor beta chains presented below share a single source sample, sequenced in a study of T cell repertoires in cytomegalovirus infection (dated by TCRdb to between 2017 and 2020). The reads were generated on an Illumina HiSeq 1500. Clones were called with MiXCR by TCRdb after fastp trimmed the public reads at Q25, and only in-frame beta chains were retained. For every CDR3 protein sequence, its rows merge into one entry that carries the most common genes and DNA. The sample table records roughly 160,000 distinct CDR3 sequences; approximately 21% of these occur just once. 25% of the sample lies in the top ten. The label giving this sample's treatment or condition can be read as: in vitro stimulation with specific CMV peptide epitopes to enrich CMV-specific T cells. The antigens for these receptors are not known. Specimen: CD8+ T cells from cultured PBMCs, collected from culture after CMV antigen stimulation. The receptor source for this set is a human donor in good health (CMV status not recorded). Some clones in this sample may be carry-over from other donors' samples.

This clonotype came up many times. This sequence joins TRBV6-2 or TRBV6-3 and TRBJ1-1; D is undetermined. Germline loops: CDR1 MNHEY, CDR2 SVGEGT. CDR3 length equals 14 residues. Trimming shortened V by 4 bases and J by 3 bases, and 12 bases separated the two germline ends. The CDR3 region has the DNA TGTGCCAGCAGTTCCAGGACGGGTTACACTGAAGCTTTCTTT. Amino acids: CASSSRTGYTEAFF.

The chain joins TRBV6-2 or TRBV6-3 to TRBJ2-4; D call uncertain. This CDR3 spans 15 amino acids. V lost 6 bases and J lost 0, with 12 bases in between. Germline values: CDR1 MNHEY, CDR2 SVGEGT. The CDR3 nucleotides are TGTGCCAGCAGCCACATGGTAGTAGCCAAAAACATTCAGTACTTC. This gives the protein CASSHMVVAKNIQYF.

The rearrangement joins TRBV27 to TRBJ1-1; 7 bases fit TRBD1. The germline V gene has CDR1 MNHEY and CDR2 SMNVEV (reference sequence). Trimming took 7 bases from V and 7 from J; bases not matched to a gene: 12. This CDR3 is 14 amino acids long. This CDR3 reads CASIPRGNFGEAFF. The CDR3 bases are TGTGCCAGCATTCCCAGGGGGAATTTCGGTGAAGCTTTCTTT.

CDR3 DNA sequence: TGTGCCAGCAGCTTTAAACAGGGAGGTAGCAATCAGCCCCAGCATTTT. It encodes CASSFKQGGSNQPQHF. The chain employs TRBV7-8 and TRBJ1-5; the D gene is possibly TRBD1 (6 bases). The CDR3 is 16 residues long. The V and J ends lost 3 bases and 0 bases respectively, with 12 bases between them. The germline V gene encodes CDR1 SGHVS and CDR2 FQNEAQ. Looking up the rest from reference TRBV7-8 and TRBJ1-5 gives the full variable domain: GAGVSQSPRYKVAKRGQDVALRCDPISGHVSLFWYQQALGQGPEFLTYFQNEAQLDKSGLPSDRFFAERPEGSVSTLKIQRTQQEDSAVYLCASSFKQGGSNQPQHFGDGTRLSIL.